Presented here are 6 T cell receptor beta chains from one specimen sequenced in a study of OX40 agonist ivuxolimab in advanced cancers. The assay was immunoSEQ multiplex PCR, and TCRdb's table has in-frame clones only and misses some. The table includes some 22,000 clones, 70% to 90% detected once. The sequenced sample was CD4+ or CD8+ T cells sorted from blood, obtained in a trial of the OX40 agonist ivuxolimab. All receptors derive from an adult with an advanced solid tumor such as melanoma, head and neck, liver or kidney cancer.

CDR3 sequence reads: CASSGRQEEPEAFF. The CDR3, as DNA: TGTGCCAGCAGTGGGCGTCAGGAAGAGCCTGAAGCTTTCTTT. This sequence joins TRBV6-6 and TRBJ1-1; D not certain. There are 14 residues in the CDR3. Germline V CDR1 and CDR2: MNHNY, SVGAGI (reference sequence). V was clipped by 5 bases and J by 6 bases, with 16 bases between them.

The V call is TRBV29-1, the J call TRBJ2-7, with 15 bases lining up with TRBD2. The CDR3 runs to 18 residues. After removal of 1 base from V and 3 bases from J, the junction contained 10 bases not matched to a gene. The germline CDR1 and CDR2 sequences are SQVTM and ANQGSEA. CDR3 protein: CSVEGTAGTSGGNYEQYF. The CDR3 DNA reads as TGCAGCGTTGAAGGGACAGCCGGGACTAGCGGGGGGAACTACGAGCAGTACTTC.

The V and J genes are TRBV5-6 and TRBJ1-2; maybe TRBD1 (6 bases). The V gene's germline CDR1 is SGHDT and CDR2 YYEEEE. Trimming cost V 2 bases and J 0 bases, with 11 bases left between them. This CDR3 is built from 15 residues. CDR3: CASSFSDRTNYGYTF. CDR3 nucleotides: TGTGCCAGCAGCTTCAGTGACAGGACTAACTATGGCTACACCTTC.

This clone is a singleton in its sample. The chain couples TRBV6-1 to TRBJ1-1, with D uncertain. CDR3 length equals 13 residues. Germline loops: CDR1 MNHNS, CDR2 SASEGT. V lost 7 bases and J lost 3, with 12 bases in between. For the CDR3, the DNA is TGTGCCAGCAAGCGCGGGATGGACACTGAAGCTTTCTTT. Amino acid sequence: CASKRGMDTEAFF.

This sequence joins TRBV4-1 and TRBJ2-5; D remains ambiguous. The CDR3 sequence is 13 residues long. Deletions cut 2 bases from V and 3 bases from J, with 7 bases between. Germline V gives CDR1 MGHRA, CDR2 YSYEKL. CDR3 coding DNA: TGCGCCAGCAGCCAAAGGGAAGAAGAGACCCAGTACTTC. Translation gives CASSQREEETQYF.

The chain couples TRBV29-1 to TRBJ1-2, with a tentative D call TRBD1 (6 bases). CDR1 is SQVTM, CDR2 ANQGSEA, per germline. Trimming took off 1 base at V and 4 bases at J, with 7 bases between the two ends. The CDR3 is 12 residues long. CDR3 loop: CSVEGTVYGYTF. CDR3 sequence (DNA): TGCAGCGTTGAAGGGACAGTCTATGGCTACACCTTC. Full variable domain (rest looked up from reference TRBV29-1 and TRBJ1-2): SAVISQKPSRDICQRGTSLTIQCQVDSQVTMMFWYRQQPGQSLTLIATANQGSEATYESGFVIDKFPISRPNLTFSTLTVSNMSPEDSSIYLCSVEGTVYGYTFGSGTRLTVV.